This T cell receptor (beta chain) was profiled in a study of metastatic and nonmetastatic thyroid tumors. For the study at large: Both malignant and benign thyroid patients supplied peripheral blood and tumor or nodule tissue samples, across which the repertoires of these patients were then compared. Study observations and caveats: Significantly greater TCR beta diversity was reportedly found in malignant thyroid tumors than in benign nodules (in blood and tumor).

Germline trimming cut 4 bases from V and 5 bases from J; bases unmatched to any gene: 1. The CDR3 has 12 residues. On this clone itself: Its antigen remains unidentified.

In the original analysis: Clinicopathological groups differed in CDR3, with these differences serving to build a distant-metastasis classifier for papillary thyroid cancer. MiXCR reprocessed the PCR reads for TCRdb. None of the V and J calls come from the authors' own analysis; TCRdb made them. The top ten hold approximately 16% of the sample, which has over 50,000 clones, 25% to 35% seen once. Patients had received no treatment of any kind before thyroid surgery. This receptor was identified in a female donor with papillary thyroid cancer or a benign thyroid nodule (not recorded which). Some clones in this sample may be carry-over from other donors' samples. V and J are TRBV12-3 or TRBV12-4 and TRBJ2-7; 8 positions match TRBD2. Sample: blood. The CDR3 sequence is CASSSGGNEQYF. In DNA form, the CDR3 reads TGTGCCAGCAGTTCGGGGGGGAACGAGCAGTACTTC.